This T cell receptor beta chain was sequenced for a study of T cell repertoires in cytomegalovirus infection. Background on the study: Both a matching HLA type and CMV infection were indicated by public TCR beta signatures.

The table lists this clonotype with a few counts. Its antigen is currently unknown. This CDR3 comprises 16 residues. Germline values: CDR1 SGHVS, CDR2 FQNEAQ. V was cut by 1 base and J by 8 bases, with 17 bases left in between. Findings and limits, study-wide: People with CMV and the relevant HLA were identified by cumulative public TCR beta family frequency. The study found HLA-C-restricted CMV-specific TCR beta clonotypes dominating the ex vivo response.

TCRdb reprocessed the reads via MiXCR and lists one record per CDR3 protein. Of about 450,000 distinct CDR3 sequences listed, about 33% are singletons. The sample comprised PBMCs. The gene calls are TRBV7-8 and TRBJ1-4; tentative D call: TRBD1 (6 bases). The receptor comes from a human donor in good health (CMV status not recorded). Some clones in this sample may be carry-over from other donors' samples. Written as DNA, the CDR3 is TGTGCCAGCAGCTTAGATTGGGGGGGGCTCGGAGAAAAACTGTTTTTT. Encoded protein: CASSLDWGGLGEKLFF.